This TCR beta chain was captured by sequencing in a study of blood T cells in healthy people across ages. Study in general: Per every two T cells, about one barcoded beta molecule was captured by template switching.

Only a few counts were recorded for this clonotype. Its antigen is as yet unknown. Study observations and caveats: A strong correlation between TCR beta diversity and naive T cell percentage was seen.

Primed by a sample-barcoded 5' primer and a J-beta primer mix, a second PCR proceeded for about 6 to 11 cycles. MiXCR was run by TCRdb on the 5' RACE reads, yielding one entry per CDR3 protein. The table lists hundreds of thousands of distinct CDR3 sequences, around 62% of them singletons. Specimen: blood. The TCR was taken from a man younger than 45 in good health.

The CDR3 DNA follows: TGTGCCAGCAGCTTAGGTGGCGGGGGTAATACCTACGAGCAGTACTTC. Protein: CASSLGGGGNTYEQYF. This rearrangement joins TRBV7-3 to TRBJ2-7; 7 bases align to TRBD2. This CDR3 has 16 amino acids. Per the germline V gene, CDR1 is SGHTA and CDR2 is FQGTGA. V dropped 2 bases and J dropped 2; count of bases not matched to a gene: 9.